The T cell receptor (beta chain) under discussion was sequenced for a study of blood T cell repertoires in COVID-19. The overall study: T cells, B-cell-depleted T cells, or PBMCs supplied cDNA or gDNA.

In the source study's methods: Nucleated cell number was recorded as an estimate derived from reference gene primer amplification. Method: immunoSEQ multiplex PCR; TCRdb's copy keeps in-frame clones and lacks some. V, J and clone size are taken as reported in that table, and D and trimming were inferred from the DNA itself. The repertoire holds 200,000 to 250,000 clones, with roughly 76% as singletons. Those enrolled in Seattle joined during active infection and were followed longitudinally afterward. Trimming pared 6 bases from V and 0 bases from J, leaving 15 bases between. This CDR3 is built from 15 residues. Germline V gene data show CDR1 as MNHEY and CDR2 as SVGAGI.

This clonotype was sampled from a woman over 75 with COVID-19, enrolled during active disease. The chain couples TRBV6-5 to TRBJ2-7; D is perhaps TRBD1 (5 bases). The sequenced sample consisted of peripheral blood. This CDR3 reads CASRSTVRGSYEQYF. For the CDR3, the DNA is TGTGCCAGCAGGTCGACAGTTAGGGGCTCCTACGAGCAGTACTTC.